These 32 T cell receptor beta chains came from one sample sequenced in a study of T cell clones after liver transplantation. Some clones are missing from TCRdb's copy, which holds only in-frame ones; the method was immunoSEQ multiplex PCR. The sample yields approximately 7,300 clones, about four fifths seen once. This specimen was CD8+ T cells from blood, taken before liver transplant. The receptors stem from a human donor who received a liver transplant.

V is TRBV27 and J is TRBJ2-7; possible D gene TRBD2, 6 bases. This CDR3 is 14 amino acids long. Germline loops: CDR1 MNHEY, CDR2 SMNVEV (reference sequence). Deletions cut 0 bases from V and 3 bases from J, with 9 bases between. CDR3 coding DNA: TGTGCCAGCAGTTTATCGCGGGGTTACTACGAGCAGTACTTC. Amino acids: CASSLSRGYYEQYF.

The CDR3: CASSLIADQDYGYTF. Here the CDR3 DNA reads TGCGCCAGCAGCTTGATAGCGGATCAGGACTATGGCTACACCTTC. The rearrangement uses TRBV5-1 and TRBJ1-2; the D is unclear. V was pared by 1 base and J by 3 bases, with 13 bases between. Germline assignment: CDR1 SGHRS and CDR2 YFSETQ. This CDR3 region has 15 residues.

A few counts support this clone. The rearrangement joins TRBV7-2 to TRBJ1-6; the D is unclear. The V gene's germline CDR1 is SGHTA and CDR2 FQGNSA. CDR3 size: 16 residues. The V end lost 4 bases, the J end lost 5 bases, and 15 bases lay between the germline ends. The CDR3 here is CASSSGSPGDNSPLHF. The CDR3 nucleotides read TGTGCCAGCAGCTCCGGGAGCCCTGGGGATAATTCACCCCTCCACTTT.

This clone showed up just a few times. V and J are TRBV30 and TRBJ2-3; D gene uncertain. In germline, CDR1 is GTSNPN, CDR2 SVGIG (reference sequence). V lost 4 bases and J lost 0, with 5 bases in between. CDR3 length: 12 amino acids. The CDR3 reads CAWTTSTDTQYF. Here the CDR3 DNA reads TGTGCCTGGACAACTAGCACAGATACGCAGTATTTT.

The chain couples TRBV2 to TRBJ1-1; 11 nucleotides match TRBD1. The CDR3 has 14 amino acids. The ends lost 7 bases at V and 5 bases at J; junction bases unmatched: 6. The V gene's germline CDR1 is SNHLY and CDR2 FYNNEI. CDR3 nucleotide sequence: TGTGCCAGCACTCCGGGACAGGGGGGAACTGAAGCTTTCTTT. Translated, it gives CASTPGQGGTEAFF.

CDR3 nucleotides: TGTGCCAGCAGCTCCCGGGCCGGGACTAGCGTCTCCTACGAGCAGTACTTC. This codes for CASSSRAGTSVSYEQYF. This chain connects TRBV13 to TRBJ2-7; the match to TRBD2 covers 10 bases. In germline, CDR1 is PRHDT, CDR2 FYEKMQ (reference sequence). The junction had 9 bases not matched to a gene; V was cut back by 4 bases and J by 0 bases. This CDR3 contains 17 residues.

The CDR3 DNA reads as TGTGCCAGCAGCGCCCCAGGGGCCACCGGGGAGCTGTTTTTT. It translates to CASSAPGATGELFF. V usage is TRBV9 and J usage is TRBJ2-2, with TRBD1 as a possible D gene (6 bases). CDR1 is SGDLS and CDR2 is YYNGEE in the germline V gene. The length of the CDR3 is 14 residues. V lost 3 bases and J 4 bases, leaving 10 bases between the germline ends.

The V gene is TRBV21-1, the J gene TRBJ1-6. TRBV21-1 is a documented pseudogene. The CDR3 runs to 15 residues. CDR3: CASRTGRATSSPLHF. The CDR3 bases are TGTGCCAGCAGAACAGGGAGGGCGACCTCCTCACCCCTCCACTTT.

This clone was seen only once. This chain joins TRBV5-4 and TRBJ1-6, with 8 bases aligning to TRBD1. Germline V gene sequence: CDR1 SGHNT, CDR2 YYREEE (reference sequence). This CDR3 comprises 16 residues. The junction had 11 bases not matched to a gene; V was cut back by 4 bases and J by 8 bases. CDR3 bases: TGTGCCAGCAGCCCGGACAGGGCTACTGAGGATTCACCCCTCCACTTT. It is translated as CASSPDRATEDSPLHF.

The chain couples TRBV25-1 to TRBJ1-6, with a weak D call TRBD1 (5 bases). The V gene's germline CDR1 is MGHDK and CDR2 SYGVNS. With 5 bases removed from V and 10 bases from J, the gap between germline ends came to 21 bases. The CDR3 extends over 16 amino acids. In DNA, the CDR3 is TGTGCCAGCAGTAAGACAGTCCGAGAAGTAGACTCACCCCTCCACTTT. It translates to CASSKTVREVDSPLHF.

This chain links TRBV9 with TRBJ2-5, with TRBD2 matching 9 bases. Germline CDR1 SGDLS, CDR2 YYNGEE. The CDR3 length is 17 residues. J was trimmed by 6 bases and V by 3 bases; bases with no gene match: 15. CDR3 region: CASSDNPGASGVKTQYF. In nucleotides, the CDR3 is TGTGCCAGCAGCGATAACCCTGGGGCTAGCGGGGTCAAGACCCAGTACTTC.

CDR3 in amino acids: CASSDPGQGAYEQYF. As DNA, the CDR3 is TGCGCCAGCAGTGACCCGGGACAGGGGGCCTACGAGCAGTACTTC. The chain uses TRBV10-1 and TRBJ2-7; 11 bases are shared with TRBD1. J was trimmed by 2 bases and V by 3 bases; bases with no gene match: 3. This CDR3 contains 15 residues. From germline, CDR1 is WNHNN and CDR2 SYGVQD (reference sequence).

The rearrangement links TRBV7-8 to TRBJ2-7; D is perhaps TRBD1 (6 bases). Germline assignment: CDR1 SGHVS and CDR2 FQNEAQ. Deletions cut 10 bases from V and 0 bases from J, with 16 bases between. The CDR3 is 14 amino acids. This CDR3 is CATRRQDTSYEQYF. The DNA of the CDR3 is TGTGCCACTCGTCGACAGGATACCTCCTACGAGCAGTACTTC.

V usage is TRBV27 and J usage is TRBJ1-1; D is undetermined. This CDR3 is 13 amino acids long. V was cut by 2 bases and J by 1 base, with 5 bases left in between. Germline CDR1 reads MNHEY; CDR2 reads SMNVEV (reference sequence). DNA of the CDR3: TGTGCCAGCAGTTTAGGGCGGAACACTGAAGCTTTCTTT. It translates to CASSLGRNTEAFF.

This clone was observed a few times. The genes are TRBV11-2 and TRBJ2-1; D gene uncertain. This CDR3 spans 13 amino acids. Trimming shortened V by 1 base and J by 10 bases, and 11 bases separated the two germline ends. The germline gives CDR1 SGHAT, CDR2 FQNNGV. Written as DNA, the CDR3 is TGTGCCAGCAGCTTAGGCCTGGTTACAGAGCAGTTCTTC. It codes for CASSLGLVTEQFF.

The chain is built from TRBV2 and TRBJ2-4; 11 bases are shared with TRBD2. Per the germline V gene, CDR1 is SNHLY and CDR2 is FYNNEI. This CDR3 comprises 20 residues. J gave up 0 bases and V 3 bases, and 13 bases lay outside the gene matches. The CDR3 loop reads CASSEVSGLAAPLAKNIQYF. In DNA form, the CDR3 reads TGTGCCAGCAGTGAGGTTTCGGGACTAGCGGCACCTCTAGCCAAAAACATTCAGTACTTC.

As concerns this clone: Its ends do not fully match the called genes, so a read error is possible. The chain links TRBV9 to TRBJ2-2, with D tentatively TRBD2 (6 bases). The CDR3 has 16 amino acids. Germline lookup yields CDR1 SGDLS and CDR2 YYNGEE. The CDR3 spells CASGVKVDSGTGELFF. CDR3 in DNA: TGTGCCAGCGGCGTAAAAGTGGATAGCGGTACCGGGGAGCTGTTTTTT.

This clone is large by share. The chain links TRBV5-4 to TRBJ1-1; the D is unclear. Deletions cut 3 bases from V and 5 bases from J, with 20 bases between. The CDR3 loop spans 16 amino acids. CDR1 is SGHNT and CDR2 is YYREEE in the germline V gene (reference sequence). The CDR3 region is CASSYPMGGPETEAFF. In DNA form, the CDR3 reads TGTGCCAGCAGCTACCCTATGGGAGGACCCGAGACTGAAGCTTTCTTT.

V usage is TRBV9 and J usage is TRBJ2-2, with 8 positions matching TRBD1. CDR1 SGDLS and CDR2 YYNGEE come from the germline V gene. Trimming removed 4 bases from V and 4 bases from J; junction bases left unmatched: 9. This CDR3 is 16 amino acids long. Here the CDR3 DNA reads TGTGCCAGCAGCTCCCGGACAGGGTATGGCACCGGGGAGCTGTTTTTT. It specifies CASSSRTGYGTGELFF.

The V and J genes are TRBV7-8 and TRBJ1-3; TRBD1 aligns across 10 bases. Germline values: CDR1 SGHVS, CDR2 FQNEAQ. CDR3 length: 16 residues. V gave up 3 bases and J gave up 4 bases; unmatched junction bases: 6. This CDR3 reads CASSLFGTGEGNTIYF. CDR3 bases: TGTGCCAGCAGCTTGTTTGGGACAGGGGAAGGAAACACCATATATTTT.

By its share, this clone is medium-sized. The chain couples TRBV6-1 to TRBJ2-7; D gene unclear. This CDR3 contains 14 residues. Trimming took 3 bases from V and 6 from J, leaving 15 bases between them. Germline V gives CDR1 MNHNS, CDR2 SASEGT. CDR3 sequence reads: CASSEIDTSLEQYF. The CDR3, as DNA: TGTGCCAGCAGTGAGATAGACACCTCACTCGAGCAGTACTTC.

This clone was observed a handful of times. The DNA for the CDR3 is TGTGCCAGCAGCTCCTCCCCGGGGAATGAGCAGTTCTTC. It translates to CASSSSPGNEQFF. The V gene is TRBV7-8, the J gene TRBJ2-1; the D gene is possibly TRBD2 (5 bases). The CDR3 is made up of 13 amino acids. V dropped 4 bases and J dropped 7 bases, with 11 bases sitting between them. The germline V gene encodes CDR1 SGHVS and CDR2 FQNEAQ.

The chain recombines TRBV6-5 with TRBJ1-1; D remains ambiguous. Germline V gene sequence: CDR1 MNHEY, CDR2 SVGAGI. CDR3 length equals 13 residues. V was cut by 4 bases and J by 1 base, with 7 bases left in between. DNA of the CDR3: TGTGCCAGCAGTTTAAACGGGAACACTGAAGCTTTCTTT. Its translation: CASSLNGNTEAFF.

Judged by abundance, this clone is medium-sized. The CDR3 is CATRIGGADEQYF. The CDR3 nucleotides are TGTGCCACCCGAATCGGGGGGGCGGACGAGCAGTACTTC. The rearrangement links TRBV5-3 to TRBJ2-7; 8 bases fit TRBD2. TRBV5-3 is known as an ORF, though its function is uncertain. The CDR3 extends over 13 amino acids. The ends lost 9 bases at V and 5 bases at J; junction bases unmatched: 10.

CDR3 nucleotides: TGCGCCAGCAGCCCTACCGGGACAGTCAACACTGAAGCTTTCTTT. Encoded protein: CASSPTGTVNTEAFF. The genes are TRBV5-1 and TRBJ1-1; 7 nucleotides align to TRBD1. V gave up 4 bases and J gave up 2 bases; unmatched junction bases: 8. The CDR3 length is 15 residues. Germline CDR1 SGHRS, CDR2 YFSETQ.

V is TRBV7-6 and J is TRBJ2-1, with TRBD2 matching 10 bases. CDR1 and CDR2 (germline): SGHVS, FNYEAQ. Trimming removed 4 bases from V and 7 bases from J; junction bases left unmatched: 10. CDR3 size: 16 residues. The CDR3 DNA follows: TGTGCCAGCAGCTCCCTAGCGGGGGTGCCCGGGAATGAGCAGTTCTTC. Translating it yields CASSSLAGVPGNEQFF.

The chain couples TRBV7-9 to TRBJ2-5; maybe TRBD2 (6 bases). V lost 0 bases, J lost 0 bases, and 11 bases lay in between. The CDR3 contains 16 residues. Germline lookup yields CDR1 SEHNR and CDR2 FQNEAQ (reference sequence). The CDR3 nucleotides read TGTGCCAGCAGCTTAGCGCTTCGGGAGAACCAAGAGACCCAGTACTTC. It yields the protein CASSLALRENQETQYF.

V and J are TRBV27 and TRBJ2-7; the D is unclear. V was clipped by 5 bases and J by 5 bases, with 13 bases between them. Germline values: CDR1 MNHEY, CDR2 SMNVEV (reference sequence). This CDR3 contains 13 residues. The CDR3 DNA follows: TGTGCCAGCAGTCTCGGGTCCCTCAACGAGCAGTACTTC. Encoded protein: CASSLGSLNEQYF.

This chain uses TRBV9 with TRBJ2-2; 9 bases agree with TRBD1. Germline-derived CDR1 and CDR2 are SGDLS and YYNGEE. The V segment lost 0 bases and the J segment 4 bases; nucleotides outside the gene matches: 4. The CDR3 length is 16 residues. The CDR3 loop is CASSVGYRGRTGELFF. Here the CDR3 DNA reads TGTGCCAGCAGCGTAGGGTACAGGGGGCGCACCGGGGAGCTGTTTTTT. The full variable domain, rest sourced from reference TRBV9 and TRBJ2-2, is DSGVTQTPKHLITATGQRVTLRCSPRSGDLSVYWYQQSLDQGLQFLIQYYNGEERAKGNILERFSAQQFPDLHSELNLSSLELGDSALYFCASSVGYRGRTGELFFGEGSRLTVL.

The rearrangement links TRBV7-8 to TRBJ1-1; TRBD1 might be the D (5 bases). Between the trimmed V and J ends, which lost 0 bases and 3 bases, there was a span of 11 bases. Germline-derived CDR1 and CDR2 are SGHVS and FQNEAQ. There are 15 residues in the CDR3. CDR3 coding DNA: TGTGCCAGCAGCTTAGCGCCAGGGAGGCACACTGAAGCTTTCTTT. Protein sequence: CASSLAPGRHTEAFF.

CDR3 loop: CAWRGGNEQFF. The CDR3 region has the DNA TGTGCCTGGAGAGGGGGAAATGAGCAGTTCTTC. The V gene is TRBV30, the J gene TRBJ2-1; TRBD1 is a possible D gene (6 bases). The germline gives CDR1 GTSNPN, CDR2 SVGIG (reference sequence). Trimming took off 3 bases at V and 7 bases at J, with 7 bases between the two ends. The CDR3 is made up of 11 amino acids.

The genes are TRBV19 and TRBJ1-1, with D possibly TRBD1 on 6 matching bases. Trimming removed 4 bases from V and 8 bases from J, with 17 bases in between. Germline V CDR1 and CDR2: LNHDA, SQIVND (reference sequence). The CDR3 totals 14 residues. In DNA form, the CDR3 reads TGTGCCAGTAGTACCCCCGGACAGAAAGTCGAAGCTTTCTTT. Translation: CASSTPGQKVEAFF.